Sequencing of this TCR beta chain was carried out in a study of CD8+ T cells in alopecia areata. Study background: For 6 to 18 months, tofacitinib was taken, and 6 months off drug followed. Study outcomes and limitations: Under tofacitinib, numerous expanded lesional clonotypes remained detectable in scalp and blood.

The ends were cut back, 5 bases at V and 1 base at J, with 11 bases in the middle. CDR3 length equals 14 residues. Looked up from germline, CDR1 is SGHTA and CDR2 is FQGNSA. Treatment described: oral pan-JAK inhibitor, 5-10 mg twice daily. With regard to this clone: Its antigen is unknown.

Sequencing used cDNA as its template, made by extracting RNA and reverse transcribing it. Assay used: immunoSEQ multiplex PCR; TCRdb lists only in-frame clones, some missing. The sample includes approximately 300,000 clones, 58% of them seen just once. The TCR comes from a human donor with alopecia areata. Specimen: CD4+ T cells sorted from blood, collected at week 24, from a patient treated with tofacitinib. The rearrangement joins TRBV7-2 to TRBJ1-2, with D possibly TRBD1 on 5 matching bases. The CDR3, as DNA: TGTGCCAGCAGCCCTCGACAGATTAACTATGGCTACACCTTC. This encodes CASSPRQINYGYTF.